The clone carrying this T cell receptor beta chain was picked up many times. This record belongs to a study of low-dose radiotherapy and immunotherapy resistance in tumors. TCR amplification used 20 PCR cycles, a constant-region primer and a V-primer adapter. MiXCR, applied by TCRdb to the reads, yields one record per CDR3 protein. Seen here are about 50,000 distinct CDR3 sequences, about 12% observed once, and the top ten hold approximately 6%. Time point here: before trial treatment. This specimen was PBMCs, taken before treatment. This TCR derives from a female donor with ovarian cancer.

CDR3 residues: CASTRDSLGNQPQHF. For the CDR3, the DNA is TGTGCCAGCACCAGAGACTCGCTAGGCAATCAGCCCCAGCATTTT. The chain employs TRBV28 and TRBJ1-5; D unclear. Trimming removed 7 bases from V and 2 bases from J, with 15 bases in between. In germline, CDR1 is MDHEN, CDR2 SYDVKM. The CDR3 sequence is 15 residues long.